This T cell receptor (beta chain) was observed in a study of CD8+ T cells in alopecia areata (dated by TCRdb to 2016 to 2018). Turning to the overall study: Treated patients were enrolled in an open-label pilot trial of oral tofacitinib at 5 to 10 mg twice daily for moderate-to-severe alopecia areata. Clonality in the scalp was compared among normal scalp (n=4), patchy alopecia areata scalp (n=8), and alopecia totalis/universalis scalp (n=8). TCRbeta CDR3 regions were amplified by immunoSEQ multiplex PCR with 35 Vbeta forward and 13 Jbeta reverse primers. In humans, TCRbeta sequencing was performed on scalp tissue and on sorted CD4+ and CD8+ peripheral blood T cells from healthy controls and from patients with patchy or totalis/universalis alopecia areata. The RNA source kit depended on sample type: the PAXgene miRNA kit for fixed scalp, the miRNeasy kit for PBMCs, and the RNeasy kit for mouse skin. In both human patients and the C3H/HeJ mouse model, the study applied high-throughput TCRbeta sequencing to look at T cell clonal expansion in alopecia areata. Biopsies were taken from tofacitinib-treated patients at baseline and at 4 and 24 weeks of treatment, and a later scalp biopsy was taken in several of the tofacitinib-treated patients. Tofacitinib was given for 6 to 18 months, followed by 6 months of follow-up off drug to assess delayed response and recurrence.

To prepare the library, the immunoSEQ multiplex PCR assay was applied. RNA was extracted from all samples and reverse transcribed into cDNA as template for TCR sequencing. First-strand cDNA was synthesized using SuperScript III with a 2:1 mix of oligo-dT and random hexamers. A synthetic immune receptor repertoire was used to measure amplification bias, and any remaining bias was corrected computationally. The paper's processing steps were these. Raw reads were preprocessed for error removal, and CDR3 was defined according to IMGT conventions as running from the conserved cysteine to phenylalanine. Clonality was computed as 1 minus the Shannon entropy, with the entropy normalized by log2 of the number of productive unique TCRs. CD4 or CD8 identity of scalp clones was inferred by cross-referencing scalp TCRbeta sequences with sorted blood CD4 and CD8 repertoires. As stored in TCRdb, this immuneACCESS dataset retains in-frame rearrangements with V and J assigned. A fraction of the clones does not appear; measured against another copy, unresolved V genes explain less than half of the discrepancy, and the remainder lacks a known reason. V and J calls and clone size are as listed in that table; D and trimming were resolved from the DNA. This sample comprises fewer than 250,000 clones, approximately 61% of them detected only once. Of the sample, 0.45% falls within the top ten clones.

The sample's time point label, in plain terms: baseline before oral tofacitinib. From alopecia areata patients, peripheral blood was collected along with lesional scalp punch biopsies. PBMCs were isolated by density centrifugation and stained for CD3, CD4 and CD8, after which CD4+ and CD8+ T cells were sorted on a FACSAria. The sample holds one count of this clone. Which antigen it targets is not known. No base-level quality is on record; no much larger clone is a single base apart. CDR3 length: 16 amino acids, cysteine to phenylalanine. Of the read, only the CDR3 DNA is kept; its 48 bases are in frame from base 1. The germline V gene provides CDR1 SGDLS and CDR2 YYNGEE. Germline trimming amounts to 0 bases on V and 5 bases on J, with 5 as the count of junction bases outside the gene matches. The study at large found these results: Scalp TCR repertoire analysis is complicated because resident alphabeta T cells in normal human skin are also sequenced, whereas mouse skin is dominated by gammadelta T cells. TCR sequences shared between patients were less clear than in mice, possibly partly because of HLA diversity in the patient population. Compared with normal scalp, lesional scalp had higher clonality and more expanded CD8+ clones, particularly in alopecia totalis/universalis, a pattern that suggests antigenic drive.

The rearranged segments are TRBV9 and TRBJ2-1; 10 of the junction bases match TRBD2. The material was CD4+ T cells sorted from blood, obtained at week 0. This sequence was found in a human donor with alopecia areata. The sequenced DNA: TGTGCCAGCAGCGTAGGGGTAGCGGGAGGTGACAATGAGCAGTTCTTC. Its protein is CASSVGVAGGDNEQFF.